This T cell receptor beta chain stems from a study of post-analysis software for immune sequencing data. Background on the study: In terms of disease course, relapsing-remitting, secondary progressive and progressive-relapsing multiple sclerosis were included.

Notes on this clonotype: Its antigen remains unknown.

Study findings and constraints: Elevated frequency relative to controls characterized four or five TRBV segments in patients, TRBV5-6, TRBV5-1 and TRBV20-1 among them. Compared against controls, patients with multiple sclerosis displayed significantly lower normalized Chao1 diversity. Same-batch preparations were strongly co-clustered by F measure.

V shed 4 bases and J 3 bases; nucleotides not matched to a gene: 11. The CDR3 runs 17 residues. The germline gives CDR1 MNHNY, CDR2 SVGAGI (reference sequence). cDNA libraries of TCR beta carried unique molecular identifiers. From approximately 1 to 10 million T cells, roughly 540,000 cDNA molecules were obtained. MiXCR, applied by TCRdb to the PCR reads, yields one record per CDR3 protein. Of approximately 630,000 distinct CDR3 sequences listed, approximately 59% are singletons. The clonotype comes from a girl aged 2-15 years with multiple sclerosis. The sequenced sample was blood. The rearrangement joins TRBV6-6 to TRBJ2-5; 10 nucleotides align to TRBD1. This CDR3 reads CASSWSLGQGVEETQYF. Written as DNA, the CDR3 is TGTGCCAGCAGTTGGAGTTTAGGACAGGGGGTAGAAGAGACCCAGTACTTC.